This passage covers 12 T cell receptor beta chains from one sample sequenced in a study of CD8+ T cells in alopecia areata. Reverse transcribed after extraction, RNA yielded cDNA as the sequencing template. The table came from immunoSEQ multiplex PCR; TCRdb's copy has only in-frame clones and leaves some out. The record shows around 100,000 clones for this sample, with no singletons present. Sample: lesional skin. The receptors here all came from a C3H/HeJ mouse with alopecia areata. The MHC haplotype recorded for the strain is H2-k.

Regarding this clone: The gene names here belong to mouse. The read finishes 4 residues shy of the CDR3 end, and the germline J gene is used to complete it. The V gene is TRBV31, the J gene TRBJ2-5; tentative D call: TRBD1 (6 bases). Trimming removed 3 bases from V and 1 base from J, with 8 bases in between. The germline V gene has CDR1 GKSSPN and CDR2 SITVG. This CDR3 has 13 residues. The DNA read from the CDR3 is TGTGCCTGGAGGGGACAACACCAAGAC. Encoded protein: CAWRGQHQD. The whole CDR3 protein reads CAWRGQHQDTQYF.

This clone was picked up many times. A mismatch at residue 10 separates the TCRdb protein from the translated DNA, so the protein presented here was translated from the DNA. Germline and genes: mouse. The read terminates 3 residues ahead of where the CDR3 ends, so the germline J gene completes it. The chain combines TRBV13-3 with TRBJ1-3; perhaps TRBD1 as D (6 bases). V was pared by 6 bases and J by 3 bases, with 10 bases between. The CDR3 runs to 13 residues. Germline CDR1 reads NNHDY; CDR2 reads SYVADS. CDR3 residues: CASNSGDGNTLYF. Incomplete CDR3 DNA: TGTGCCAGCAATTCAGGGGATGGAAATACG.

With respect to this clone: The listed TCRdb protein conflicts with the DNA translation at residue 14, and the protein shown is translated directly from the DNA. The genes and germline here are from mouse. The read comes to an end 3 residues before the CDR3 does, leaving the germline J gene to fill in the end. This chain uses TRBV19 with TRBJ1-3; weak D call: TRBD1 (6 bases). The CDR3 is made up of 17 amino acids. Trimming cost V 3 bases and J 0 bases, with 16 bases left between them. Germline V lookup: CDR1 FNHDT, CDR2 SITEND (reference sequence). The CDR3 bases that were read are TGTGCCAGCAGTACCGTCCCGGGACAAAATTCTGGAAATACG. This gives the protein CASSTVPGQNSGNT. The entire CDR3 protein reads CASSTVPGQNSGNTLYF.

This clone came up many times. Gene labels here are mouse ones. The sequence runs out 4 residues before the end of the CDR3; the remainder is reconstructed from the germline J gene. The rearrangement links TRBV13-3 to TRBJ1-2, with 9 bases fitting TRBD1. The J segment lost 3 bases and the V segment lost 7 bases, leaving 4 bases of the junction unmatched. This CDR3 has 13 amino acids. Germline lookup yields CDR1 NNHDY and CDR2 SYVADS. The covered CDR3 bases are TGTGCCAGCGCGGACAGGGGAGACTCC. This sequence encodes CASADRGDS. Given in full, the CDR3 is CASADRGDSDYTF.

This clone has a count of ten or more. Gene names and germline refer to mouse. Read data end 4 residues before the CDR3 end; the end is taken from the germline J gene. This chain joins TRBV1 and TRBJ2-3; 10 bases map to TRBD2. This CDR3 has 17 amino acids. The V segment lost 0 bases and the J segment 1 base; nucleotides outside the gene matches: 4. Germline values: CDR1 NSQYPW, CDR2 LRSPGD (reference sequence). CDR3 DNA (partial): TGCACCTGCAGTGCAGATCTGGGGGGGCGCGGTGCAGAA. This gives the protein CTCSADLGGRGAE. The entire CDR3 reads CTCSADLGGRGAETLYF.

This clone was observed a few times. Germline and genes here are mouse. Coverage ceases 4 residues before the CDR3 finishes, and the germline J gene fills in the end. This chain uses TRBV13-1 with TRBJ2-3, with 8 bases matching TRBD1. Losses at the gene ends were 3 bases for V and 2 bases for J; bases not matched to a gene: 5. Germline V CDR1 and CDR2: NSHNY, SYGAGN. The CDR3 has 15 amino acids. The CDR3 reads CASSARGRDAETLYF. Partial CDR3 DNA: TGTGCCAGCAGTGCCAGGGGGCGGGATGCAGAA.

This clone was picked up a small number of times. Gene names denote mouse genes. The read terminates 4 residues ahead of where the CDR3 ends, so the germline J gene completes it. The rearrangement links TRBV13-1 to TRBJ2-4; D perhaps matches TRBD1 (5 bases). The CDR3 consists of 15 residues. Germline assignment: CDR1 NSHNY and CDR2 SYGAGN. CDR3 sequence: CASSDVQGKKNTLYF. The sequenced CDR3 bases are TGTGCCAGCAGTGACGTTCAGGGAAAAAAAAAC.

On this clone itself: Genes here carry mouse names. Read coverage stops 4 residues before the CDR3 terminus; the germline J gene supplies the remainder. This chain joins TRBV13-2 and TRBJ2-2; 8 nucleotides align to TRBD1. V dropped 4 bases and J dropped 3; count of bases not matched to a gene: 5. CDR1 is NNHNN and CDR2 is SYGAGS in the germline V gene (reference sequence). This CDR3 has 15 residues. The covered CDR3 bases are TGTGCCAGCGGTCCTGACAGGGGACACACCGGG. Its translation: CASGPDRGHTG. The whole CDR3 reads CASGPDRGHTGQLYF.

Concerning this clone itself: The listed genes are named as in mouse. Read data end 4 residues before the CDR3 end; the end is taken from the germline J gene. This chain uses TRBV1 with TRBJ2-3, with D perhaps matching TRBD1 (6 bases). Germline V gene sequence: CDR1 NSQYPW, CDR2 LRSPGD (reference sequence). V was trimmed by 0 bases and J by 3 bases, leaving 13 bases between them. CDR3 length equals 16 residues. The covered CDR3 bases are TGCACCTGCAGTGCAGATAGGCAGGGGAGAGCAGAA. Protein product: CTCSADRQGRAE. The CDR3 in its entirety is CTCSADRQGRAETLYF.

This clone was found many times. Germline and genes here are mouse. The CDR3 end lies 4 residues beyond the end of the read and is filled in from the germline J gene. The genes are TRBV19 and TRBJ2-3, with a tentative D call TRBD1 (5 bases). V was trimmed by 5 bases and J by 0 bases, leaving 7 bases between them. CDR1 FNHDT and CDR2 SITEND come from the germline V gene (reference sequence). This CDR3 has 13 residues. The CDR3 spells CASRQDSAETLYF. The covered CDR3 bases are TGTGCCAGCAGACAGGATAGTGCAGAA.

This clone appeared a few times. Here the gene names and germline are mouse. The read falls 4 residues short of the CDR3 end, and the missing part is taken from the germline J gene. The rearrangement links TRBV30 to TRBJ1-2; D is uncertain. The V end lost 0 bases, the J end lost 1 base, and 6 bases lay between the germline ends. The V gene's germline CDR1 is SQVVS and CDR2 ANEGSEA. This CDR3 is built from 13 residues. Incomplete CDR3 DNA: TGTAGTTCTAGAGATACAATAAACTCC. It encodes CSSRDTINS. Given in full, the CDR3 is CSSRDTINSDYTF.

Note on this clone: Genes and germline are mouse. The sequenced fragment ends 4 residues before the CDR3 boundary, so the rest is inferred from the germline J gene. The chain couples TRBV13-1 to TRBJ2-7; a possible D gene is TRBD1 (6 bases). The CDR3 loop spans 12 amino acids. Germline V gene data show CDR1 as NSHNY and CDR2 as SYGAGN. Incomplete CDR3 DNA: TGTGCCAGCAGTCCACAGGGTTAT. It codes for CASSPQGY. The CDR3 in full is CASSPQGYEQYF.